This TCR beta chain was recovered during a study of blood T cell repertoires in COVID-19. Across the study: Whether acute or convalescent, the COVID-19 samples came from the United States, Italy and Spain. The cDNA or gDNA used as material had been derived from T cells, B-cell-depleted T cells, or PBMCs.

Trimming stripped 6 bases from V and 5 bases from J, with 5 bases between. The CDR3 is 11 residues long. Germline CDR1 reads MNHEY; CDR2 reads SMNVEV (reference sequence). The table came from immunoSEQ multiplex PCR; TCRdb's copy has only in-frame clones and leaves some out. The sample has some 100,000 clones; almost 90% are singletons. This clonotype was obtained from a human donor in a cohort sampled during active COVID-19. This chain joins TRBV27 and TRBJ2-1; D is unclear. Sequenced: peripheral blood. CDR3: CASSQNNEQFF. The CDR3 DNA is TGTGCCAGCAGCCAGAACAATGAGCAGTTCTTC.